These 26 T cell receptor beta chains were all obtained from the same sample, sequenced in a study of CD8 T cells in Susac syndrome. The RNA input was about 0.45 to 1 ug, and it was reverse transcribed with random hexamers. TCRdb independently ran MiXCR on the immunoSEQ multiplex PCR reads; one entry per CDR3 protein. The sample comprises roughly 250,000 distinct CDR3 sequences, about 95% of which are singletons, and less than 0.11% rests with the top ten. The source material was CD4+ T cells from PBMCs. These receptors came from a human donor with Susac syndrome.

The rearrangement links TRBV19 to TRBJ2-5, with 9 nucleotides matching TRBD2. CDR3 size: 16 residues. CDR1 LNHDA and CDR2 SQIVND come from the germline V gene (reference sequence). V lost 6 bases to trimming and J lost 1 base; unmatched junction nucleotides: 9. The CDR3 DNA sequence: TGTGCCAGTAGCCTACCGACTAGCGGATTCCAAGAGACCCAGTACTTC. It translates to CASSLPTSGFQETQYF.

The chain employs TRBV20-1 and TRBJ2-5; 12 positions match TRBD2. The junction had 15 bases not matched to a gene; V was cut back by 6 bases and J by 4 bases. This CDR3 has 17 amino acids. The germline V gene encodes CDR1 DFQATT and CDR2 SNEGSKA (reference sequence). CDR3 sequence (DNA): TGCAGTGCCTCATACCCTAGCGGGAGGGCCGAGGGAGAGACCCAGTACTTC. The encoded protein is CSASYPSGRAEGETQYF.

The CDR3 region has the DNA TGCAGTGCTAGTTCAGGCTTCGGGAACACTGAAGCTTTCTTT. Translation: CSASSGFGNTEAFF. This chain connects TRBV20-1 to TRBJ1-1; D uncertain. Germline V gives CDR1 DFQATT, CDR2 SNEGSKA (reference sequence). This CDR3 region has 14 residues. Trimming removed 3 bases at V and 1 base at J, with 12 bases between.

The chain has TRBV20-1 and TRBJ1-1, with no clear D. V dropped 3 bases and J dropped 11 bases, with 10 bases sitting between them. The CDR3 contains 10 residues. Germline-derived CDR1 and CDR2 are DFQATT and SNEGSKA (reference sequence). CDR3 nucleotide sequence: TGCAGTGCTAGTTTGGGAAACGCTTTCTTT. It yields the protein CSASLGNAFF.

The genes are TRBV7-8 and TRBJ1-5; TRBD1 matches 9 bases. This CDR3 region has 15 residues. Trimming at V came to 1 base and at J to 6 bases, leaving 4 bases not matched to a gene. CDR1 and CDR2 (germline): SGHVS, FQNEAQ. The chain's CDR3 is CASSLGTGGPQPQHF. CDR3 bases: TGTGCCAGCAGCTTAGGTACAGGGGGCCCTCAGCCCCAGCATTTT.

The V and J genes are TRBV6-2 or TRBV6-3 and TRBJ2-7, with D unresolved. The CDR3 covers 14 residues. In germline, CDR1 is MNHEY, CDR2 SVGEGT. Trimming cost V 7 bases and J 5 bases, with 18 bases left between them. CDR3 sequence reads: CASTTVRSSDEQYF. CDR3 DNA sequence: TGTGCCAGCACCACGGTGCGGTCTTCGGACGAGCAGTACTTC.

V and J are TRBV21-1 and TRBJ1-3. TRBV21-1 is described as a pseudogene. This CDR3 is built from 17 residues. CDR3 region: CASSKTGLWISGNTIYF. DNA of the CDR3: TGTGCCAGCAGCAAAACCGGCTTGTGGATCTCTGGAAACACCATATATTTT.

V usage is TRBV11-3 and J usage is TRBJ2-3; the D gene is possibly TRBD1 (5 bases). CDR3 length: 11 amino acids. With 3 bases removed from V and 9 bases from J, the gap between germline ends came to 7 bases. Germline-derived CDR1 and CDR2 are SGHNT and YENEEA. CDR3 bases: TGTGCCAGCAGCTTCCAGGGAACGCAGTATTTT. Its translation: CASSFQGTQYF.

For the CDR3, the DNA is TGTGCCAGCAGGCCCGGGACTACGACCTACAATGAGCAGTTCTTC. This translates into CASRPGTTTYNEQFF. The chain recombines TRBV12-3 or TRBV12-4 with TRBJ2-1, with TRBD2 matching 7 bases. The V and J ends lost 6 bases and 2 bases, in that order; junction bases with no gene match: 7. The CDR3 has 15 amino acids.

The CDR3 loop reads CASSPFGQNTEAFF. The CDR3 DNA follows: TGTGCCAGCTCACCATTCGGGCAGAACACTGAAGCTTTCTTT. This rearrangement joins TRBV18 to TRBJ1-1; D is uncertain. The length of the CDR3 is 14 residues. The V end was cut by 2 bases, the J end by 1 base, with 8 bases between. Germline V gene lookup returns CDR1 KGHSH and CDR2 LQKENI. The full variable domain, rest sourced from reference TRBV18 and TRBJ1-1, is NAGVMQNPRHLVRRRGQEARLRCSPMKGHSHVYWYRQLPEEGLKFMVYLQKENIIDESGMPKERFSAEFPKEGPSILRIQQVVRGDSAAYFCASSPFGQNTEAFFGQGTRLTVV.

The chain couples TRBV4-1 to TRBJ1-1; TRBD1 aligns across 12 bases. The CDR3 has 16 residues. V was pared by 7 bases and J by 3 bases, with 9 bases of the junction left unmatched. Per germline, CDR1 MGHRA and CDR2 YSYEKL. The CDR3: CASTGTGGLGDTEAFF. CDR3 coding DNA: TGCGCCAGCACCGGGACAGGGGGCCTCGGTGACACTGAAGCTTTCTTT.

The genes are TRBV27 and TRBJ2-4; D is ambiguous. CDR1 and CDR2 from the germline V gene are MNHEY and SMNVEV (reference sequence). V lost 8 bases to trimming and J lost 10 bases, with 15 bases between them. The CDR3 contains 12 residues. This CDR3 reads CASGLITGIQYF. The CDR3 DNA sequence: TGTGCCAGCGGCTTAATAACCGGGATTCAGTACTTC.

The V call is TRBV5-6, the J call TRBJ2-1; 13 bases agree with TRBD2. In germline, CDR1 is SGHDT, CDR2 YYEEEE. The CDR3 consists of 15 residues. The J segment lost 7 bases and the V segment lost 3 bases, leaving 4 bases of the junction unmatched. CDR3 sequence reads: CASSYGTSGANEQFF. The CDR3 DNA sequence: TGTGCCAGCAGCTATGGGACTAGCGGGGCGAATGAGCAGTTCTTC.

The CDR3 loop reads CASSVRLGSTDTQYF. DNA for the CDR3: TGTGCCAGCAGTGTGAGGCTAGGAAGCACAGATACGCAGTATTTT. V is TRBV2 and J is TRBJ2-3; D not certain. Trimming removed 4 bases at V and 0 bases at J, with 11 bases between. The CDR3 loop spans 15 amino acids. Germline values: CDR1 SNHLY, CDR2 FYNNEI.

The chain couples TRBV24-1 to TRBJ2-7, with a weak D call TRBD1 (6 bases). The CDR3 is made up of 12 amino acids. Germline V gene data show CDR1 as KGHDR and CDR2 as SFDVKD. Trimming took 4 bases from V and 11 from J, leaving 14 bases between them. As DNA, the CDR3 is TGTGCCACCAGTGACGGCTCCCAGGGGAAGTACTTC. It yields the protein CATSDGSQGKYF.

The rearrangement joins TRBV20-1 to TRBJ2-7, with D tentatively TRBD2 (6 bases). From germline, CDR1 is DFQATT and CDR2 SNEGSKA (reference sequence). V lost 4 bases to trimming and J lost 3 bases, with 13 bases between them. The CDR3 runs to 13 residues. CDR3 amino acids: CSAMTGVGYEQYF. The CDR3 DNA reads TGCAGTGCTATGACGGGAGTCGGCTACGAGCAGTACTTC.

The chain carries TRBV4-2 and TRBJ2-7, with D hard to call. With 3 bases removed from V and 1 base from J, the gap between germline ends came to 4 bases. This CDR3 is built from 12 residues. Germline CDR1 and CDR2: LGHNA and YNFKEQ. CDR3 loop: CASSHPSYEQYF. As DNA, the CDR3 is TGTGCCAGCAGCCATCCGTCCTACGAGCAGTACTTC.

This rearrangement joins TRBV11-3 to TRBJ2-1; D gene ambiguous. Between the trimmed V and J ends, which lost 4 bases and 4 bases, there was a span of 11 bases. The CDR3 spans 14 residues. Germline V gene sequence: CDR1 SGHNT, CDR2 YENEEA. As DNA, the CDR3 is TGTGCCAGCAGCTCAATCACAGTTTACAATGAGCAGTTCTTC. It is translated as CASSSITVYNEQFF. The full variable domain, rest sourced from reference TRBV11-3 and TRBJ2-1, is EAGVVQSPRYKIIEKKQPVAFWCNPISGHNTLYWYLQNLGQGPELLIRYENEEAVDDSQLPKDRFSAERLKGVDSTLKIQPAELGDSAVYLCASSSITVYNEQFFGPGTRLTVL.

In nucleotides, the CDR3 is TGTGCCAGCAGGATGGATCCCGGGGAGCTGTTTTTT. This encodes CASRMDPGELFF. This chain joins TRBV12-3 or TRBV12-4 and TRBJ2-2, with D unresolved. The CDR3 spans 12 residues. Between the trimmed V and J ends, which lost 6 bases and 6 bases, there was a span of 8 bases.

The CDR3 DNA is TGCAGTGCCGACCAACAGGGACCAATTCAGTACTTC. It specifies CSADQQGPIQYF. The chain has TRBV20-1 and TRBJ2-4; D might be TRBD1 (6 bases). Germline V gene sequence: CDR1 DFQATT, CDR2 SNEGSKA (reference sequence). The V end lost 6 bases, the J end lost 10 bases, and 16 bases lay between the germline ends. The CDR3 runs to 12 residues.

This clonotype has a single count. This chain connects TRBV7-9 to TRBJ2-3; D is undetermined. CDR1 is SEHNR, CDR2 FQNEAQ, per germline (reference sequence). The CDR3 consists of 12 residues. V shed 11 bases and J shed 4 bases, with 13 bases lying between them. The CDR3 is CAGGRSADTQYF. As DNA, the CDR3 is TGTGCCGGCGGACGGTCAGCAGATACGCAGTATTTT.

This sequence joins TRBV14 and TRBJ1-2; the D gene is possibly TRBD1 (6 bases). CDR3 size: 15 residues. CDR1 is SGHDN and CDR2 is FVKESK in the germline V gene. Trimming removed 5 bases at V and 2 bases at J, with 15 bases between. In DNA form, the CDR3 reads TGTGCCAGCAGCAAATTGTCTGGGGGCAACTATGGCTACACCTTC. It codes for CASSKLSGGNYGYTF.

V gene TRBV30 combines with J gene TRBJ1-2; D call uncertain. Per the germline V gene, CDR1 is GTSNPN and CDR2 is SVGIG (reference sequence). V was shortened by 3 bases and J by 3 bases, with 14 bases between the two germline ends. The CDR3 has 14 residues. This CDR3 is CAWRAPGSDYGYTF. In nucleotides, the CDR3 is TGTGCCTGGAGAGCTCCCGGCAGCGACTATGGCTACACCTTC. Based on the CDR3 plus reference TRBV30 and TRBJ1-2, the full variable domain is SQTIHQWPATLVQPVGSPLSLECTVEGTSNPNLYWYRQAAGRGLQLLFYSVGIGQISSEVPQNLSASRPQDRQFILSSKKLLLSDSGFYLCAWRAPGSDYGYTFGSGTRLTVV.

The genes are TRBV4-1 and TRBJ2-3, with 7 bases that match TRBD1. There are 15 residues in the CDR3. The V gene's germline CDR1 is MGHRA and CDR2 YSYEKL. The trim removed 0 bases at V and 7 bases at J, leaving 7 bases unmatched. The CDR3 sequence is CASSQESGGRNTQYF. CDR3 coding DNA: TGCGCCAGCAGCCAAGAATCAGGGGGTAGGAATACGCAGTATTTT.

J is TRBJ2-2 and V is TRBV23-1; 7 positions match TRBD2. TRBV23-1 is treated as an ORF (open reading frame) with a function not yet certain. With V trimmed by 2 bases and J by 2 bases, 5 bases remained unmatched. CDR3 size: 16 residues. CDR3 in amino acids: CASSQRAGANTGELFF. CDR3 bases: TGCGCCAGCAGTCAACGGGCGGGAGCAAACACCGGGGAGCTGTTTTTT.

This sequence joins TRBV5-1 and TRBJ1-5, with 8 bases lining up with TRBD1. Germline V gene lookup returns CDR1 SGHRS and CDR2 YFSETQ. This CDR3 has 15 residues. V lost 0 bases to trimming and J lost 6 bases; unmatched junction nucleotides: 5. The CDR3 bases are TGCGCCAGCAGCTTGGACGGACAGGGTAGTCAGCCCCAGCATTTT. The encoded protein is CASSLDGQGSQPQHF.